Shown below are 27 T cell receptor beta chains from a single sample sequenced in a study of low-dose radiotherapy and immunotherapy resistance in tumors. Alpha and beta chains were covered, as first-strand cDNA relied on TRAV- and TRBV-specific primers. The authors ran about 21 PCR cycles to amplify TCRs with a constant-region primer and V-primer adapter. TCRdb ran MiXCR on the reads and lists one entry per CDR3 protein. Among 12,000 to 15,000 distinct CDR3 sequences, more than 65% were seen once, and the ten largest hold about 4.9%. Source of these receptors: a human donor with advanced metastatic prostate, ovarian, gallbladder or colorectal cancer (not recorded which). This table probably holds off-target reads from a library built for another chain.

This clonotype appeared a few times. V is TRBV7-2 and J is TRBJ1-1; D gene unclear. The CDR3 runs 15 residues. Germline values: CDR1 SGHTA, CDR2 FQGNSA. The V end was cut by 1 base, the J end by 1 base, with 10 bases between. CDR3 residues: CASSLEGSQNTEAFF. The CDR3 DNA sequence: TGTGCCAGCAGCTTAGAAGGCAGTCAGAACACTGAAGCTTTCTTT.

The chain is built from TRBV7-2 and TRBJ2-3; the D gene could be TRBD1 or TRBD2 (5 bases each). Trimming removed 1 base at V and 7 bases at J, with 15 bases between. CDR1 is SGHTA and CDR2 is FQGNSA in the germline V gene. This CDR3 spans 15 amino acids. The CDR3 DNA reads TGTGCCAGCAGCTTAGGTGGGCGGTGGGGGTATACGCAGTATTTT. It codes for CASSLGGRWGYTQYF.

The chain combines TRBV5-4 with TRBJ2-2; 9 bases fit TRBD2. Trimming at V came to 0 bases and at J to 2 bases, leaving 2 bases not matched to a gene. This CDR3 is built from 16 residues. The germline V gene has CDR1 SGHNT and CDR2 YYREEE (reference sequence). The chain's CDR3 is CASSLGLAENTGELFF. CDR3 nucleotide sequence: TGTGCCAGCAGCTTGGGACTAGCGGAAAACACCGGGGAGCTGTTTTTT.

The chain joins TRBV5-1 to TRBJ1-1; D is perhaps TRBD1 (5 bases). The CDR3 extends over 14 amino acids. The germline V gene encodes CDR1 SGHRS and CDR2 YFSETQ. The V end lost 0 bases, the J end lost 1 base, and 7 bases lay between the germline ends. The CDR3 protein is CASSLATGNTEAFF. The CDR3 region has the DNA TGCGCCAGCAGCTTGGCAACAGGGAACACTGAAGCTTTCTTT.

The V and J genes are TRBV19 and TRBJ2-5, with 9 bases aligning to TRBD1. The CDR3 has 15 amino acids. J gave up 4 bases and V 5 bases, and 8 bases lay outside the gene matches. Germline CDR1 and CDR2: LNHDA and SQIVND (reference sequence). This CDR3 is CASSYLGTGRETQYF. CDR3 bases: TGTGCCAGTAGTTACCTGGGGACAGGGCGAGAGACCCAGTACTTC.

The chain joins TRBV12-3 or TRBV12-4 to TRBJ2-3, with a weak D call TRBD1 (5 bases). The CDR3 loop spans 13 amino acids. V dropped 7 bases and J dropped 5 bases, with 13 bases sitting between them. The DNA of the CDR3 is TGTGCCAGCACCTCCCGTCAGGGAGATACGCAGTATTTT. Its protein is CASTSRQGDTQYF.

This clonotype was detected a few times. The CDR3 spells CASSWQGDEQYF. The CDR3 DNA is TGTGCCAGCAGCTGGCAGGGAGACGAGCAGTACTTC. The chain carries TRBV5-5 and TRBJ2-7, with D perhaps TRBD1 or TRBD2 (5 bases each). CDR3 length equals 12 residues. Trimming left V 3 bases short and J 5 bases short, with 9 bases between. From germline, CDR1 is SGHKS and CDR2 YYEKEE (reference sequence). Full variable domain (missing parts from reference TRBV5-5 and TRBJ2-7): DAGVTQSPTHLIKTRGQQVTLRCSPISGHKSVSWYQQVLGQGPQFIFQYYEKEERGRGNFPDRFSARQFPNYSSELNVNALLLGDSALYLCASSWQGDEQYFGPGTRLTVT.

The chain carries TRBV11-2 and TRBJ1-1, with D unclear. This CDR3 spans 15 amino acids. Germline V gives CDR1 SGHAT, CDR2 FQNNGV. Trimming removed 5 bases from V and 0 bases from J, with 13 bases in between. CDR3: CASSTWTEVNTEAFF. In DNA, the CDR3 is TGTGCCAGCAGCACGTGGACGGAGGTGAACACTGAAGCTTTCTTT.

This chain links TRBV14 with TRBJ2-1; D is perhaps TRBD2 (5 bases). V was clipped by 5 bases and J by 0 bases, with 11 bases between them. The length of the CDR3 is 15 residues. Germline V CDR1 and CDR2: SGHDN, FVKESK. Written as DNA, the CDR3 is TGTGCCAGCAGCATGTTGGGGAGCTCCTACAATGAGCAGTTCTTC. Protein sequence: CASSMLGSSYNEQFF.

V usage is TRBV15 and J usage is TRBJ2-7; unclear D gene. Germline CDR1 is LNHNV and CDR2 is YYDKDF (reference sequence). The CDR3 length is 13 residues. Trimming removed 2 bases at V and 2 bases at J, with 7 bases between. For the CDR3, the DNA is TGTGCCACCAGCAGACGCGTGACCTACGAGCAGTACTTC. This gives the protein CATSRRVTYEQYF.

V gene TRBV11-2 combines with J gene TRBJ1-1; D is ambiguous. This CDR3 spans 10 amino acids. CDR1 is SGHAT, CDR2 FQNNGV, per germline. V was shortened by 2 bases and J by 8 bases, with 3 bases between the two germline ends. The CDR3, as DNA: TGTGCCAGCAGCTTAAGGGAAGCTTTCTTT. Protein sequence: CASSLREAFF.

In this sample, this clonotype turned up a few times. This chain uses TRBV29-1 with TRBJ1-1; D possibly corresponds to TRBD1 (6 bases). Trimming pared 7 bases from V and 0 bases from J, leaving 6 bases between. This CDR3 region has 11 residues. Germline V gene lookup returns CDR1 SQVTM and CDR2 ANQGSEA. Here the CDR3 reads CSGDMNTEAFF. CDR3 DNA sequence: TGCAGCGGGGACATGAACACTGAAGCTTTCTTT.

The J gene is TRBJ1-5, the V gene TRBV6-2 or TRBV6-3, with D perhaps matching TRBD1 (6 bases). Germline lookup yields CDR1 MNHEY and CDR2 SVGEGT. The length of the CDR3 is 16 residues. V lost 1 base and J lost 7, with 17 bases in between. In DNA, the CDR3 is TGTGCCAGCAGTTACTTAAAACCGGGACAAGGACAGCCCCAGCATTTT. Translated: CASSYLKPGQGQPQHF.

The table lists this clonotype with a count of one. CDR3 DNA: TGCAGTGCTAGAGAGAGTGGGACAGGGCAGCCCCTCCACTTT. Protein product: CSARESGTGQPLHF. The chain couples TRBV20-1 to TRBJ1-6; TRBD1 aligns across 9 bases. The CDR3 length is 14 residues. Germline CDR1 DFQATT, CDR2 SNEGSKA (reference sequence). The J segment lost 13 bases and the V segment lost 0 bases, leaving 7 bases of the junction unmatched.

This clonotype was detected a few times. The J gene is TRBJ1-5, the V gene TRBV5-5, with D tentatively TRBD1 (5 bases). Per germline, CDR1 SGHKS and CDR2 YYEKEE (reference sequence). The length of the CDR3 is 15 residues. V gave up 3 bases and J gave up 0 bases, with 10 bases separating them. The CDR3 region is CASSWTPISNQPQHF. DNA of the CDR3: TGTGCCAGCAGCTGGACACCTATTAGCAATCAGCCCCAGCATTTT.

This chain connects TRBV6-1 to TRBJ2-1, with 7 bases aligning to TRBD2. The CDR3 has 17 residues. CDR1 MNHNS and CDR2 SASEGT come from the germline V gene. Unmatched junction bases numbered 15, after V lost 0 bases and J lost 10 bases. The CDR3 coding sequence is TGTGCCAGCAGTGAAGCGAAAAGCGTCTTGGGGGGGGGGGAGCAGTTCTTC. This translates into CASSEAKSVLGGGEQFF.

This clonotype was found a few times. V is TRBV3-1 and J is TRBJ2-7; 9 bases line up with TRBD2. Looked up from germline, CDR1 is LGHDT and CDR2 is YNNKEL (reference sequence). V trimming: 1 base; J trimming: 4 bases; junction bases outside the gene matches: 8. The CDR3 spans 16 residues. Here the CDR3 reads CASSQVPSGVLYEQYF. For the CDR3, the DNA is TGTGCCAGCAGCCAAGTTCCTAGCGGGGTCCTTTACGAGCAGTACTTC.

This rearrangement joins TRBV7-2 to TRBJ2-3; D remains unclear. The V end lost 3 bases, the J end lost 0 bases, and 7 bases lay between the germline ends. Germline CDR1 is SGHTA and CDR2 is FQGNSA. The CDR3 covers 14 residues. The CDR3 reads CASSLELSTDTQYF. In nucleotides, the CDR3 is TGTGCCAGCAGCTTGGAACTCAGCACAGATACGCAGTATTTT.

The chain carries TRBV5-4 and TRBJ2-3; D remains ambiguous. The ends were cut back, 0 bases at V and 7 bases at J, with 3 bases in the middle. The CDR3 runs 11 residues. Looked up from germline, CDR1 is SGHNT and CDR2 is YYREEE (reference sequence). The CDR3 is CASSLANTQYF. CDR3 DNA: TGTGCCAGCAGCTTGGCGAATACGCAGTATTTT.

The chain recombines TRBV11-2 with TRBJ2-2; D might be TRBD2 (6 bases). Germline V gives CDR1 SGHAT, CDR2 FQNNGV. The CDR3 runs to 14 residues. V lost 0 bases to trimming and J lost 5 bases, with 7 bases between them. The CDR3 DNA reads as TGTGCCAGCAGCTTAGATCGGGAGACCGGGGAGCTGTTTTTT. The encoded protein is CASSLDRETGELFF.

The rearrangement links TRBV20-1 to TRBJ2-2; unclear D gene. Trimming removed 8 bases from V and 0 bases from J, with 10 bases in between. Germline CDR1 is DFQATT and CDR2 is SNEGSKA (reference sequence). The CDR3 loop spans 13 amino acids. The CDR3 region has the DNA TGCAGTCCAAGAATCCCGAACACCGGGGAGCTGTTTTTT. Amino acids: CSPRIPNTGELFF.

The CDR3, as DNA: TGTGCCAGCAGCCAGAAGGGCCCAGGGAGTAATTCACCCCTCCACTTT. It encodes CASSQKGPGSNSPLHF. V gene TRBV3-1 combines with J gene TRBJ1-6, with D maybe TRBD1 (5 bases). CDR3 length: 16 residues. The V gene lost 3 bases and the J gene lost 6 bases, with 15 bases spanning the gap. In germline, CDR1 is LGHDT, CDR2 YNNKEL (reference sequence).

V gene TRBV29-1 combines with J gene TRBJ2-7, with no clear D. Germline loops: CDR1 SQVTM, CDR2 ANQGSEA. This CDR3 comprises 11 residues. CDR3 sequence (DNA): TGCAGTATTAGGGTGGTGGCCGAGCAGTACTTC. The encoded protein is CSIRVVAEQYF.

The chain carries TRBV7-8 and TRBJ2-3, with a weak D call TRBD2 (6 bases). The germline gives CDR1 SGHVS, CDR2 FQNEAQ. The CDR3 is 15 amino acids. V was clipped by 4 bases and J by 0 bases, with 11 bases between them. This CDR3 is CASSSRDWSTDTQYF. The CDR3 DNA reads as TGTGCCAGCAGCTCCCGGGACTGGAGCACAGATACGCAGTATTTT. Full variable domain (rest looked up from reference TRBV7-8 and TRBJ2-3): GAGVSQSPRYKVAKRGQDVALRCDPISGHVSLFWYQQALGQGPEFLTYFQNEAQLDKSGLPSDRFFAERPEGSVSTLKIQRTQQEDSAVYLCASSSRDWSTDTQYFGPGTRLTVL.

This clonotype showed up just a few times. The V call is TRBV12-3 or TRBV12-4, the J call TRBJ1-3; D gene unclear. The CDR3 runs 14 residues. Trimming took 2 bases from V and 8 from J, leaving 13 bases between them. The CDR3 DNA reads TGTGCCAGCAGTTTATCGGCAGTACGCGACACCATATATTTT. This encodes CASSLSAVRDTIYF.

The chain has TRBV11-2 and TRBJ2-1; D is uncertain. Between the trimmed V and J ends, which lost 5 bases and 6 bases, there was a span of 20 bases. Per germline, CDR1 SGHAT and CDR2 FQNNGV. The CDR3 totals 16 residues. The CDR3: CASSPFVGVESNEQFF. CDR3 in DNA: TGTGCCAGCAGCCCCTTCGTGGGTGTTGAGAGCAATGAGCAGTTCTTC.

V and J are TRBV7-9 and TRBJ2-7; 8 nucleotides line up with TRBD2. The CDR3 is made up of 13 amino acids. V shed 10 bases, J shed 4 bases, and the junction held 9 bases outside the gene matches. CDR1 is SEHNR, CDR2 FQNEAQ, per germline (reference sequence). Written as DNA, the CDR3 is TGTGCCACCCGGGGGGGAGCGGGATACGAGCAGTACTTC. It translates to CATRGGAGYEQYF. The full variable domain, its missing parts supplied by reference TRBV7-9 and TRBJ2-7, is DTGVSQNPRHKITKRGQNVTFRCDPISEHNRLYWYRQTLGQGPEFLTYFQNEAQLEKSRLLSDRFSAERPKGSFSTLEIQRTEQGDSAMYLCATRGGAGYEQYFGPGTRLTVT.